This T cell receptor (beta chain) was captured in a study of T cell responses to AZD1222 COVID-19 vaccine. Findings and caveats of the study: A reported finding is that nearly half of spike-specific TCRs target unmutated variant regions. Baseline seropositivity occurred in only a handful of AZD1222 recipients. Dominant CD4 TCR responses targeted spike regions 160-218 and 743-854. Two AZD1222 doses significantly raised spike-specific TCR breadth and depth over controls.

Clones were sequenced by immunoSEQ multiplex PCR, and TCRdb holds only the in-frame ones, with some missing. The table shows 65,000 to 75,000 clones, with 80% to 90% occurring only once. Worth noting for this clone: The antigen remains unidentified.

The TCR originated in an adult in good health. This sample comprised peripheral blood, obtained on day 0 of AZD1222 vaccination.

CDR3 coding DNA: TGTGCCAGCAACAGAGCGGAGGTGAACACCGGGGAGCTGTTTTTT. Translating gives CASNRAEVNTGELFF. This rearrangement joins TRBV7-8 to TRBJ2-2; perhaps TRBD2 as D (5 bases). Trimming removed 7 bases from V and 1 base from J, with 13 bases in between. Germline CDR1 SGHVS, CDR2 FQNEAQ. The CDR3 spans 15 residues.